The source of this T cell receptor beta chain is a study of spatial heterogeneity in lung cancer. Study details: Detection of beta-chain sequences consistently exceeded that of alpha-chain sequences. Across the raw uncorrected reads, a unique TCR and UMI combination was observed, on average, more than ten times.

This CDR3 contains 17 residues. Unmatched junction bases numbered 6, after V lost 1 base and J lost 0 bases. Germline CDR1 SGHTA, CDR2 FQGNSA. This clonotype has a count of ten or more. A distinct unique molecular identifier was carried by each TCR cDNA molecule. Each CDR3 protein is one row after TCRdb ran MiXCR on the 5' RACE reads. The sample carries approximately 41,000 distinct CDR3 sequences, about 10% recorded once. The time point denotes: blood at routine non-recurrence follow-up after resection. The sequenced material consisted of unsorted whole RNA from tumor, nontumor lung or frozen PBMC. This receptor was taken from a female donor with early-stage non-small cell lung cancer. The chain recombines TRBV7-2 with TRBJ2-3; 8 bases are a match to TRBD2. This specimen consisted of PBMCs, obtained at follow-up. CDR3 in DNA: TGTGCCAGCAGCTTAGGCGGGGGGATAACTAGCACAGATACGCAGTATTTT. Residues: CASSLGGGITSTDTQYF. The full variable domain, rest sourced from reference TRBV7-2 and TRBJ2-3, is GAGVSQSPSNKVTEKGKDVELRCDPISGHTALYWYRQSLGQGLEFLIYFQGNSAPDKSGLPSDRFSAERTGGSVSTLTIQRTQQEDSAVYLCASSLGGGITSTDTQYFGPGTRLTVL.